The rows below give T cell receptor beta chains drawn from one sample of a study of blood T cell repertoires in COVID-19. Repertoires were generated with immunoSEQ multiplex PCR, while TCRdb's copy carries only in-frame clones and drops some. The sample has under 200,000 clones; less than 85% are singletons. The sequenced sample was PBMCs or T cells enriched from blood (not recorded which). The receptor set was obtained from a woman in her fifties or sixties with acute COVID-19. Each CDR3 is given with its conserved first and last residue. Fields, in order: V gene, D gene, clone size, J gene, CDR3 DNA, CDR3 protein. The D gene is left open where the match is weak. Size is omitted from some rows. Given values are once, few, many or a class for expanded clones.

TRBV6-4,.,.,TRBJ2-7,TGTGCCAGCACCCATTTGTGGGAGCAGACCTACGAGCAGTACTTC,CASTHLWEQTYEQYF
TRBV19,TRBD1,few,TRBJ2-7,TGTGCCAGTAGTAGAGGACAGGACTTTGACGAGCAGTACTTC,CASSRGQDFDEQYF
TRBV28,TRBD1,.,TRBJ2-5,TGTGCCAGCAGCAGGGGGCGAGAGACCCAGTACTTC,CASSRGRETQYF
TRBV5-4,TRBD1,.,TRBJ2-6,TGTGCCAGCAGCGTACAGGGGAGTGGGGCCAACGTCCTGACTTTC,CASSVQGSGANVLTF
TRBV28,.,.,TRBJ2-2,TGTGCCAGCGGGGCAGGGGCGACCGGGGAGCTGTTTTTT,CASGAGATGELFF
TRBV21-1,.,.,TRBJ2-7,TGTGCCAGCAGCAAAGTTTTTAATCCGGCCGGGACTAGCGGGAGCCAGAGCTCCTACGAGCAGTACTTC,CASSKVFNPAGTSGSQSSYEQYF
TRBV19,.,.,TRBJ1-1,TGTGCCAGTAGACAGAACACTGAAGCTTTCTTT,CASRQNTEAFF
TRBV25-1,TRBD2,.,TRBJ2-1,TGTGCCAGCAGTGAATGTGGACTAGTGGATTGTGAGCAGTTCTTC,CASSECGLVDCEQFF
TRBV12-3/TRBV12-4,.,.,TRBJ2-5,TGTGCCAGCAGAAGGCAGGGGGGAGAGACCCAGTACTTC,CASRRQGGETQYF
TRBV19,TRBD2,.,TRBJ2-3,TGTGCCAGTAGTCCCCCCGCGGGGACTAGCGGGAGAAGGATGCAGTATTTT,CASSPPAGTSGRRMQYF